The 28 T cell receptor beta chains presented below share a single source sample, sequenced in a study of CD8+ T cells in alopecia areata. Extracted RNA was reverse transcribed into cDNA, the sequencing template. Profiled with immunoSEQ multiplex PCR; TCRdb holds only in-frame clones, not every one. The sample includes more than 150,000 clones, approximately 53% of them seen just once. Sequenced here: CD8+ T cells sorted from blood, sampled at week 0. These receptors came from a human donor with alopecia areata.

This chain connects TRBV15 to TRBJ2-7; 9 nucleotides line up with TRBD2. Germline V lookup: CDR1 LNHNV, CDR2 YYDKDF (reference sequence). The CDR3 has 17 residues. V trimming: 1 base; J trimming: 3 bases; junction bases outside the gene matches: 10. The CDR3 loop is CATSRALSSGVNYEQYF. CDR3 in DNA: TGTGCCACCAGCAGAGCACTCTCTAGCGGGGTAAACTACGAGCAGTACTTC.

This sequence joins TRBV2 and TRBJ2-5, with a possible D match to TRBD2 (5 bases). Germline CDR1 is SNHLY and CDR2 is FYNNEI. The CDR3 contains 15 residues. V was trimmed by 7 bases and J by 1 base, leaving 16 bases between them. The chain's CDR3 is CASIISPGSQETQYF. The CDR3 DNA reads as TGTGCCAGCATCATCTCTCCGGGAAGCCAAGAGACCCAGTACTTC.

J is TRBJ2-7 and V is TRBV9, with no clear D. V lost 4 bases and J lost 9, with 20 bases in between. The CDR3 covers 14 residues. Germline-derived CDR1 and CDR2 are SGDLS and YYNGEE. CDR3 amino acids: CASSQGGIELGQYF. In nucleotides, the CDR3 is TGTGCCAGCAGCCAAGGTGGGATTGAGTTAGGGCAGTACTTC.

Only a few counts were recorded for this clone. The chain carries TRBV7-2 and TRBJ2-5; 12 positions agree with TRBD2. The germline V gene has CDR1 SGHTA and CDR2 FQGNSA. V was pared by 1 base and J by 3 bases, with 12 bases of the junction left unmatched. The CDR3 totals 19 residues. In nucleotides, the CDR3 is TGTGCCAGCAGCTTAGTCCAACTAGCGGGGGGCCTTATCGAAGAGACCCAGTACTTC. Amino acids: CASSLVQLAGGLIEETQYF.

J is TRBJ1-1 and V is TRBV7-6; 7 bases are shared with TRBD1. The length of the CDR3 is 12 residues. V trimming: 4 bases; J trimming: 5 bases; junction bases outside the gene matches: 1. CDR1 and CDR2 (germline): SGHVS, FNYEAQ. CDR3 residues: CASSSGGTEAFF. CDR3 bases: TGTGCCAGCAGCTCAGGGGGTACTGAAGCTTTCTTT.

The chain couples TRBV6-5 to TRBJ1-1; no definite D call. V was cut by 2 bases and J by 5 bases, with 12 bases left in between. The CDR3 has 14 amino acids. Looked up from germline, CDR1 is MNHEY and CDR2 is SVGAGI. In nucleotides, the CDR3 is TGTGCCAGCAGTTACAGGGAAGGTGGGACTGAAGCTTTCTTT. Translating it yields CASSYREGGTEAFF.

The J gene is TRBJ1-1, the V gene TRBV2, with D possibly matching TRBD1 (6 bases). CDR3 length: 13 residues. Per the germline V gene, CDR1 is SNHLY and CDR2 is FYNNEI. Trimming took off 6 bases at V and 7 bases at J, with 15 bases between the two ends. CDR3 sequence reads: CASRESRTDEAFF. DNA of the CDR3: TGTGCCAGCAGGGAGTCACGGACAGATGAAGCTTTCTTT.

The chain carries TRBV9 and TRBJ1-6, with 7 bases identical to TRBD1. CDR3 length: 15 residues. After removal of 2 bases from V and 9 bases from J, the junction contained 8 bases not matched to a gene. Germline V lookup: CDR1 SGDLS, CDR2 YYNGEE. The CDR3 region has the DNA TGTGCCAGCAGCGTGGCAGGGGGTGTAGGTTCACCCCTCCACTTT. Its protein is CASSVAGGVGSPLHF.

The chain uses TRBV15 and TRBJ1-4; no definite D call. The V gene's germline CDR1 is LNHNV and CDR2 YYDKDF (reference sequence). Trimming left V 3 bases short and J 5 bases short, with 7 bases between. This CDR3 contains 13 residues. The CDR3 is CATSSRRNEKLFF. CDR3 DNA sequence: TGTGCCACCAGCAGTCGGAGAAATGAAAAACTGTTTTTT.

CDR3 DNA sequence: TGTGCCAGCCGCTCAGGGGGCCAGGGACGCACCGGGGAGCTGTTTTTT. Amino acids: CASRSGGQGRTGELFF. The chain links TRBV5-6 to TRBJ2-2, with TRBD1 identical over 8 bases. The CDR3 has 16 amino acids. Trimming took 7 bases from V and 4 from J; bases not matched to a gene: 12. From germline, CDR1 is SGHDT and CDR2 YYEEEE.

With regard to this clone: A junction end diverges from the germline sequence, so it may reflect a read error. The CDR3 sequence: CASSLGSRDTQYF. The CDR3 nucleotides read TGTGCCAGCAGCTTGGGCAGCAGAGATACGCAGTATTTT. J is TRBJ2-3 and V is TRBV5-6, with unresolved D. In germline, CDR1 is SGHDT, CDR2 YYEEEE. CDR3 length equals 13 residues.

The chain recombines TRBV19 with TRBJ2-3, with D perhaps matching TRBD2 (5 bases). Trimming pared 1 base from V and 5 bases from J, leaving 7 bases between. The CDR3 is 13 amino acids. CDR1 is LNHDA and CDR2 is SQIVND in the germline V gene (reference sequence). The CDR3: CASSIGGGDTQYF. The CDR3 DNA is TGTGCCAGTAGTATAGGAGGAGGAGATACGCAGTATTTT.

In this sample, this clone turned up once. The rearrangement links TRBV4-2 to TRBJ1-1; no clear D. Trimming shortened V by 3 bases and J by 1 base, and 9 bases separated the two germline ends. Germline V gives CDR1 LGHNA, CDR2 YNFKEQ. This CDR3 has 14 residues. CDR3 coding DNA: TGTGCCAGCAGCCAGACGTTGGGGAACACTGAAGCTTTCTTT. Translating gives CASSQTLGNTEAFF.

Worth noting for this clone: Other DNA sequences in the same sample also yield this CDR3. The V call is TRBV27, the J call TRBJ2-1; TRBD1 agrees at 8 bases. The CDR3 is 14 amino acids. Germline V CDR1 and CDR2: MNHEY, SMNVEV (reference sequence). V shed 2 bases, J shed 6 bases, and the junction held 3 bases outside the gene matches. CDR3 coding DNA: TGTGCCAGCAGTTTAGGACAGGGTGGCAATGAGCAGTTCTTC. It encodes CASSLGQGGNEQFF.

This clone was seen just once. The chain joins TRBV29-1 to TRBJ1-1; 8 bases map to TRBD1. Per the germline V gene, CDR1 is SQVTM and CDR2 is ANQGSEA. The CDR3 has 13 residues. V dropped 4 bases and J dropped 6; count of bases not matched to a gene: 7. In DNA form, the CDR3 reads TGCAGCGTTGTTTTCAGGGGGCTCGCTGAAGCTTTCTTT. Amino acid sequence: CSVVFRGLAEAFF.

This clone came up a few times. The gene calls are TRBV10-2 and TRBJ1-1, with unresolved D. This CDR3 is 11 amino acids long. V was pared by 4 bases and J by 3 bases, with 3 bases between. The germline V gene has CDR1 WSHSY and CDR2 SAAADI. CDR3 in DNA: TGCGCCAGCAGTGTTGACACTGAAGCTTTCTTT. Translated, it gives CASSVDTEAFF.

This clone has only a few counts. CDR3 nucleotide sequence: TGTGCCAGCAGTTTTGGGCCGGCGTACAATGAGCAGTTCTTC. This encodes CASSFGPAYNEQFF. V is TRBV27 and J is TRBJ2-1; D is ambiguous. The CDR3 has 14 amino acids. CDR1 and CDR2 from the germline V gene are MNHEY and SMNVEV (reference sequence). Trimming cost V 3 bases and J 4 bases, with 10 bases left between them.

The rearrangement joins TRBV5-6 to TRBJ2-1; tentative D call: TRBD1 (5 bases). CDR1 is SGHDT and CDR2 is YYEEEE in the germline V gene. The CDR3 runs 14 residues. Trimming removed 6 bases at V and 8 bases at J, with 18 bases between. CDR3 sequence reads: CASIFGSGADEQFF. CDR3 nucleotide sequence: TGTGCCAGCATCTTTGGTTCTGGGGCCGATGAGCAGTTCTTC. Complete variable domain (other parts from reference TRBV5-6 and TRBJ2-1): DAGVTQSPTHLIKTRGQQVTLRCSPKSGHDTVSWYQQALGQGPQFIFQYYEEEERQRGNFPDRFSGHQFPNYSSELNVNALLLGDSALYLCASIFGSGADEQFFGPGTRLTVL.

A few counts support this clone. The chain uses TRBV27 and TRBJ2-7; 10 bases match TRBD1. The germline V gene encodes CDR1 MNHEY and CDR2 SMNVEV (reference sequence). This CDR3 comprises 16 residues. With 2 bases clipped from V and 5 bases from J, the junction kept 9 bases outside the gene matches. The CDR3 nucleotides are TGTGCCAGCAGTTTAGGCTGGGACAGGGGTTCCAACGAGCAGTACTTC. This gives the protein CASSLGWDRGSNEQYF.

The V gene is TRBV9, the J gene TRBJ2-1; TRBD2 agrees at 8 bases. CDR1 and CDR2 from the germline V gene are SGDLS and YYNGEE. V lost 5 bases, J lost 9 bases, and 4 bases stayed unmatched. The CDR3 consists of 12 residues. In DNA, the CDR3 is TGTGCCAGCAGTCTTAGCGGGGCTGAGCAGTTCTTC. Its translation: CASSLSGAEQFF.

This clone was observed once. The V call is TRBV7-9, the J call TRBJ2-5, with D maybe TRBD1 (6 bases). Germline V lookup: CDR1 SEHNR, CDR2 FQNEAQ (reference sequence). V lost 2 bases and J lost 2, with 12 bases in between. This CDR3 has 15 residues. This CDR3 reads CASSLPRTVQETQYF. CDR3 bases: TGTGCCAGCAGCTTACCACGGACAGTGCAAGAGACCCAGTACTTC.

V usage is TRBV4-1 and J usage is TRBJ2-7, with 10 bases that match TRBD1. The ends lost 1 base at V and 3 bases at J; junction bases unmatched: 3. This CDR3 comprises 15 residues. In germline, CDR1 is MGHRA, CDR2 YSYEKL. DNA of the CDR3: TGCGCCAGCAGCCAAGCGGGACAGGGGAGCTACGAGCAGTACTTC. Translating gives CASSQAGQGSYEQYF.

J is TRBJ2-1 and V is TRBV7-9, with 9 positions matching TRBD1. Losses at the gene ends were 3 bases for V and 7 bases for J; bases not matched to a gene: 4. The CDR3 spans 14 residues. Germline values: CDR1 SEHNR, CDR2 FQNEAQ (reference sequence). In nucleotides, the CDR3 is TGTGCCAGCAGCTTTGGACAGGGGAATAATGAGCAGTTCTTC. Translating gives CASSFGQGNNEQFF. Looking up the rest from reference TRBV7-9 and TRBJ2-1 gives the full variable domain: DTGVSQNPRHKITKRGQNVTFRCDPISEHNRLYWYRQTLGQGPEFLTYFQNEAQLEKSRLLSDRFSAERPKGSFSTLEIQRTEQGDSAMYLCASSFGQGNNEQFFGPGTRLTVL.

The V and J genes are TRBV29-1 and TRBJ1-1; the match to TRBD1 covers 7 bases. Trimming took 6 bases from V and 0 from J; bases not matched to a gene: 7. CDR1 and CDR2 (germline): SQVTM, ANQGSEA. CDR3 size: 14 residues. In DNA form, the CDR3 reads TGCAGCGTCCTATCGGGACAGCTGAACACTGAAGCTTTCTTT. This encodes CSVLSGQLNTEAFF.

This clone showed up just a few times. The rearrangement links TRBV7-9 to TRBJ2-1; D may be TRBD1 (6 bases). The CDR3 sequence is 14 residues long. Germline values: CDR1 SEHNR, CDR2 FQNEAQ (reference sequence). V gave up 0 bases and J gave up 6 bases, with 9 bases separating them. The chain's CDR3 is CASSLAVTGNEQFF. DNA for the CDR3: TGTGCCAGCAGCTTAGCCGTGACAGGCAATGAGCAGTTCTTC.

The rearrangement joins TRBV4-1 to TRBJ2-1; D not resolved. V lost 2 bases to trimming and J lost 4 bases, with 3 bases between them. CDR1 and CDR2 from the germline V gene are MGHRA and YSYEKL. CDR3 length: 12 residues. The CDR3: CASSQSYNEQFF. The CDR3 region has the DNA TGCGCCAGCAGCCAATCATACAATGAGCAGTTCTTC.

The chain links TRBV7-9 to TRBJ1-1; a possible D gene is TRBD1 (6 bases). The V gene's germline CDR1 is SEHNR and CDR2 FQNEAQ (reference sequence). There are 12 residues in the CDR3. Trimming removed 5 bases from V and 7 bases from J, with 11 bases in between. The CDR3 loop is CASSPQGLEAFF. In DNA form, the CDR3 reads TGTGCCAGCAGCCCACAGGGTCTTGAAGCTTTCTTT. The complete variable domain, with remaining parts taken from reference TRBV7-9 and TRBJ1-1, reads DTGVSQNPRHKITKRGQNVTFRCDPISEHNRLYWYRQTLGQGPEFLTYFQNEAQLEKSRLLSDRFSAERPKGSFSTLEIQRTEQGDSAMYLCASSPQGLEAFFGQGTRLTVV.

Comments on this clone: The identical CDR3 is also encoded by other nucleotide sequences in the sample. The chain recombines TRBV30 with TRBJ1-5; 7 nucleotides agree with TRBD1. CDR3 size: 13 residues. The germline gives CDR1 GTSNPN, CDR2 SVGIG (reference sequence). J gave up 4 bases and V 1 base, and 1 base lay outside the gene matches. This CDR3 is CAWSGTGNQPQHF. The CDR3 DNA follows: TGTGCCTGGAGTGGGACAGGTAATCAGCCCCAGCATTTT.